The rows below give T cell receptor beta chains drawn from one sample of a study of cytomegalovirus exposure and HLA in healthy donors. Measured with immunoSEQ multiplex PCR; TCRdb has only the in-frame clones, and not every one. The repertoire table contains about 210,000 clones. The sequencing sample was made of PBMCs. These receptor sequences come from a woman between 25 and 40 years old in good health and CMV-seropositive. The CDR3 runs from the conserved cysteine through the conserved F or W. A D gene is named only where the DNA matches it firmly.

>TRBD1|TRBJ2-1|TRBV5-1
CASSPGDSYNEQFF
TGCGCCAGCAGCCCAGGGGACAGCTACAATGAGCAGTTCTTC
>NA|TRBJ2-1|TRBV6-5
CASSLGGKTYNEQFF
TGTGCCAGCAGCCTCGGGGGTAAAACCTACAATGAGCAGTTCTTC
>NA|TRBJ2-5|TRBV2
CASSEASRHLQETQYF
TGTGCCAGCAGTGAAGCTTCTCGACACCTCCAAGAGACCCAGTACTTC
>TRBD2|TRBJ2-7|TRBV2
CASSLRAAGGQGEQYF
TGTGCCAGCAGCCTTAGGGCGGCGGGAGGGCAGGGCGAGCAGTACTTC
>NA|TRBJ2-3|TRBV2
CASTRDGGTDTQYF
TGTGCCAGCACGCGGGATGGGGGCACAGATACGCAGTATTTT
>TRBD1|TRBJ1-1|TRBV7-6
CASSPSRGTEAFF
TGTGCCAGCAGCCCTTCCAGGGGGACTGAAGCTTTCTTT
>TRBD1|TRBJ1-5|TRBV30
CAWSFPAGGQPQHF
TGTGCCTGGAGTTTCCCCGCAGGGGGTCAGCCCCAGCATTTT
>NA|TRBJ2-1|TRBV7-2
CASSLDRVEQFF
TGTGCCAGCAGCTTAGACAGGGTTGAGCAGTTCTTC
>TRBD1|TRBJ1-2|TRBV10-1
CASSPGQGGKWNGYTF
TGCGCCAGCAGTCCGGGACAGGGAGGGAAATGGAATGGCTACACCTTC
>TRBD2|TRBJ2-3|TRBV5-1
CASSLKLVAGGLSTDTQYF
TGCGCCAGCAGCTTGAAATTAGTAGCGGGGGGCCTTAGCACAGATACGCAGTATTTT
>TRBD2|TRBJ2-1|TRBV10-3
CAIRAGSEDEQFF
TGTGCCATCCGAGCGGGGTCAGAGGATGAGCAGTTCTTC
>TRBD1|TRBJ2-5|TRBV27
CASSPGTGGSETQYF
TGTGCCAGCAGTCCTGGGACAGGGGGCAGCGAGACCCAGTACTTC
>TRBD1|TRBJ2-6|TRBV5-1
CASSRGDRGSSGANVLTF
TGCGCCAGCAGCCGCGGGGACAGGGGAAGCTCTGGGGCCAACGTCCTGACTTTC
>NA|TRBJ1-1|TRBV9
CASSVVMQSEAFF
TGTGCCAGCAGCGTAGTTATGCAGTCTGAAGCTTTCTTT
>TRBD1|TRBJ2-5|TRBV2
CASSGTGATFGTQYF
TGTGCCAGCAGTGGGACAGGGGCCACCTTTGGGACCCAGTACTTC
>NA|TRBJ2-3|TRBV7-2
CASSLGRTLPDTQYF
TGTGCCAGCAGCTTAGGCCGGACTTTACCAGATACGCAGTATTTT
>TRBD1|TRBJ1-5|TRBV2
CASSEQGGPNQPQHF
TGTGCCAGCAGTGAGCAGGGGGGTCCCAATCAGCCCCAGCATTTT
>NA|TRBJ1-1|TRBV10-1
CASSESYRNTEAFF
TGCGCCAGCAGTGAGTCGTACAGGAACACTGAAGCTTTCTTT
>NA|TRBJ2-5|TRBV15
CATSRVWQQGDETQYF
TGTGCCACCAGCAGAGTTTGGCAACAGGGTGACGAGACCCAGTACTTC
>TRBD1|TRBJ1-3|TRBV6-5
CASSRQGSGNTIYF
TGTGCCAGCAGTAGACAGGGATCTGGAAACACCATATATTTT
>TRBD1|TRBJ2-3|TRBV5-4
CASSMGQGAGDTQYF
TGTGCCAGCAGCATGGGACAGGGGGCAGGAGATACGCAGTATTTT
>NA|TRBJ2-7|TRBV7-9
CASSPAWVSYEQYF
TGTGCCAGCAGCCCAGCGTGGGTCTCCTACGAGCAGTACTTC
>NA|TRBJ2-5|TRBV6-5
CASNYSGSTGETQYF
TGTGCCAGCAATTACTCCGGCTCAACGGGGGAGACCCAGTACTTC
>TRBD1|TRBJ2-5|TRBV5-6
CASSFDRVGGETQYF
TGTGCCAGCAGCTTTGACAGGGTAGGAGGAGAGACCCAGTACTTC
>NA|TRBJ2-3|TRBV28
CASSLRDTQYF
TGTGCCAGCAGTTTGAGGGATACGCAGTATTTT
>NA|TRBJ1-1|TRBV29-1
CSVDRGLNTEAFF
TGCAGCGTTGACAGGGGCCTGAACACTGAAGCTTTCTTT
>NA|TRBJ1-2|TRBV19
CASSPAVFGGYTF
TGTGCCAGTAGTCCCGCGGTTTTTGGTGGCTACACCTTC
>NA|TRBJ1-5|TRBV7-2
CASSLGGGWVSNQPQHF
TGTGCCAGCAGCTTAGGTGGGGGCTGGGTTAGTAATCAGCCCCAGCATTTT
>TRBD1|TRBJ1-6|TRBV9
CASSETGLDSPLHF
TGTGCCAGCAGCGAGACAGGGTTGGATTCACCCCTCCACTTT
>NA|TRBJ2-2|TRBV4-1
CASSRPGNTGELFF
TGCGCCAGCAGCCGGCCAGGGAACACCGGGGAGCTGTTTTTT
>NA|TRBJ1-5|TRBV7-9
CASSFLGGGDPSDQPQHF
TGTGCCAGCAGCTTCCTTGGGGGGGGCGACCCTAGCGATCAGCCCCAGCATTTT
>NA|TRBJ2-7|TRBV28
CASSLGGIDYEQYF
TGTGCCAGCAGCCTGGGCGGGATAGACTACGAGCAGTACTTC
>NA|TRBJ2-5|TRBV5-1
CASSLERRSQYF
TGCGCCAGCAGCTTGGAAAGAAGGAGCCAGTACTTC
>NA|TRBJ2-1|TRBV7-8
CASSLGLLTSYNEQFF
TGTGCCAGCAGCTTAGGGCTCCTTACCTCCTACAATGAGCAGTTCTTC
>NA|TRBJ2-1|TRBV13
CASSRALAYNNEQFF
TGTGCCAGCAGCCGGGCCCTAGCCTACAACAATGAGCAGTTCTTC
>NA|TRBJ1-2|TRBV19
CASSINSGRGGYTF
TGTGCCAGTAGTATTAACTCCGGCAGGGGTGGCTACACCTTC
>NA|TRBJ1-2|TRBV15
CATSRDPGITNYGYTF
TGTGCCACCAGCAGAGATCCGGGGATTACTAACTATGGCTACACCTTC
>TRBD1|TRBJ1-2|TRBV15
CATSSLDRDGGYTF
TGTGCCACCAGCAGCCTGGACAGGGACGGAGGCTACACCTTC
>TRBD1|TRBJ1-2|TRBV28
CASNRGNYGYTF
TGTGCCAGCAACAGGGGTAACTATGGCTACACCTTC
>TRBD2|TRBJ2-7|TRBV6-1
CASREAGGLYEQYF
TGTGCCAGCCGGGAGGCGGGGGGGCTCTACGAGCAGTACTTC
>NA|TRBJ2-7|TRBV19
CASSFTGTYEQYF
TGTGCCAGTAGTTTTACAGGGACATACGAGCAGTACTTC
>TRBD1|TRBJ2-2|TRBV14
CASSPRDRVDTGELFF
TGTGCCAGCAGCCCCCGGGACAGGGTGGACACCGGGGAGCTGTTTTTT